This T cell receptor (beta chain) was captured in a study of cytomegalovirus exposure and HLA in healthy donors. Study observations and caveats: Cytomegalovirus status was reportedly diagnosed by the classifier with high sensitivity and specificity. Across donors, presence/absence analyses took sequencing depth to be roughly uniform. In a later analysis, a missense DCLRE1C variant was linked to TCR beta V- and J-gene trimming. Common viral pathogens seemed, in a later analysis, to connect with several of the most significant clusters.

Primers: 60 Vbeta forward and 13 Jbeta reverse. Clones were read by immunoSEQ multiplex PCR, and TCRdb kept only the in-frame ones, dropping some. Among more than 200,000 clones listed, 55% to 75% were seen once. Notes on this clone: Its antigen is undetermined.

Per the germline V gene, CDR1 is DFQATT and CDR2 is SNEGSKA (reference sequence). V lost 5 bases and J lost 5, with 9 bases in between. The CDR3 is made up of 11 amino acids. Material: PBMCs. The receptor was isolated from a man in his forties in good health and CMV-seropositive. The gene calls are TRBV20-1 and TRBJ1-1; D is possibly TRBD1 (5 bases). The CDR3 sequence: CSAPDITEAFF. For the CDR3, the DNA is TGCAGTGCTCCGGACATAACTGAAGCTTTCTTT.